This T cell receptor beta chain derives from a study of identifying expanded T cells in peripheral blood. The table came from immunoSEQ multiplex PCR; TCRdb's copy has only in-frame clones and leaves some out. Altogether 100,000 or so clones are present, about 91% being singletons, with the ten largest covering 13% to 15%. As to this clone: A read error is the likely source, as a far larger clone sits one nucleotide away. This sample includes further DNA sequences coding for the same CDR3.

The CDR3 is 14 amino acids. V shed 4 bases, J shed 4 bases, and the junction held 4 bases outside the gene matches. Per the germline V gene, CDR1 is SGHNT and CDR2 is YENEEA. This TCR was sampled from a person aged 18 to 75 in good health. Sequenced sample: blood. V is TRBV11-3 and J is TRBJ1-5, with 7 positions matching TRBD1. CDR3 bases: TGTGCCAGCAGCTCGACAGGGACTAATCAGCCCCAGCATTTT. Its protein is CASSSTGTNQPQHF. Full variable domain (rest looked up from reference TRBV11-3 and TRBJ1-5): EAGVVQSPRYKIIEKKQPVAFWCNPISGHNTLYWYLQNLGQGPELLIRYENEEAVDDSQLPKDRFSAERLKGVDSTLKIQPAELGDSAVYLCASSSTGTNQPQHFGDGTRLSIL.